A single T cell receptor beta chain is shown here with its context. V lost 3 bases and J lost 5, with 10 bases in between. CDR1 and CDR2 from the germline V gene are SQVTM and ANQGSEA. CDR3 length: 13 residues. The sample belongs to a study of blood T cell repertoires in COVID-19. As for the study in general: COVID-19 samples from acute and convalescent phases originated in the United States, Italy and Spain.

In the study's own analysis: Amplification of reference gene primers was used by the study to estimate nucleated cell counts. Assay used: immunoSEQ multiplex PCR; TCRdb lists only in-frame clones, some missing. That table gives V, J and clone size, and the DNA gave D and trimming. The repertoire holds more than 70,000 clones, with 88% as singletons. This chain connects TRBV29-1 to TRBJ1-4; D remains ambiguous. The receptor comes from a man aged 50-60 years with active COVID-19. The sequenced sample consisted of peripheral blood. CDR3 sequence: CSVEWQTNEKLFF. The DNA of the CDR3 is TGCAGCGTTGAGTGGCAGACAAATGAAAAACTGTTTTTT.